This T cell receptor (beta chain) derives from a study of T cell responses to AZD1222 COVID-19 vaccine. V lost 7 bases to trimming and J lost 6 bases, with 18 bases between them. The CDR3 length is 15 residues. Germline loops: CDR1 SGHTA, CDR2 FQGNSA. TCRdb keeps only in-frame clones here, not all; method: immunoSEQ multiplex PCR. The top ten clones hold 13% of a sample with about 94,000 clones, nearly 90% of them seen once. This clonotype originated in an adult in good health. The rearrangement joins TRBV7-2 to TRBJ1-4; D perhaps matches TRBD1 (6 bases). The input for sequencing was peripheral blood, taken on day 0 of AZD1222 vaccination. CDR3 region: CASTRWGRGYEKLFF. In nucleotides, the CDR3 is TGTGCCAGCACCCGGTGGGGGAGGGGGTATGAAAAACTGTTTTTT. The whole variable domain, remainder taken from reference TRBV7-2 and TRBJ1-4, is GAGVSQSPSNKVTEKGKDVELRCDPISGHTALYWYRQSLGQGLEFLIYFQGNSAPDKSGLPSDRFSAERTGGSVSTLTIQRTQQEDSAVYLCASTRWGRGYEKLFFGSGTQLSVL.